The clone carrying this T cell receptor beta chain was detected ten times or more. What it binds is not known. This sample is drawn from a study of human T cells and chemical hapten exposure. Unique molecular identifiers were attached to individual cDNA molecules within the library. TCRdb processed the RACE reads anew with MiXCR; each CDR3 protein has one entry. In the table there are 300,000 to 450,000 distinct CDR3 sequences, 4% to 5.5% of which are singletons. Indicated time point: patch test 1, 2 weeks after DPC sensitization. Treatment: therapeutic diphenylcyclopropenone sensitization with weekly scalp DPC. Blood was collected ahead of every patch test applied. V lost 3 bases and J 8 bases, leaving 13 bases between the germline ends. The CDR3 sequence is 14 residues long. Germline assignment: CDR1 SGHVS and CDR2 FQNEAQ. Whole-study results and caveats: Compared with pre-sensitization or healthy control sets, expanded TCRs clustered more.

The sample in question was whole blood, obtained in connection with sensitization to the hapten diphenylcyclopropenone (DPC). The chain uses TRBV7-8 and TRBJ1-4; D not resolved. This TCR was recovered from a woman aged 45-60 years with alopecia areata. Some clones in this sample may be carry-over from other donors' samples. The CDR3 spells CASSLYPSHEKLFF. Here the CDR3 DNA reads TGTGCCAGCAGCTTGTACCCAAGTCACGAAAAACTGTTTTTT.